The T cell receptor beta chain under discussion was sequenced for a study of blood T cells in healthy people across ages. Notes on the study in general: Measured against age, TCR beta diversity per million T cells decreased in a roughly linear manner. Long-lived and aged donors differed, with more naive CD4+ cells and higher diversity in the long-lived.

It was with a sample-barcoded 5' primer and a J-beta primer mix that a second PCR of about 6 to 12 cycles was run. In TCRdb, the 5' RACE reads were re-called with MiXCR into one record per CDR3 protein. The sample records 700,000 to 950,000 distinct CDR3 sequences, roughly 41% being singletons. Worth noting for this clonotype: As yet, its antigen is unknown. Just one base apart from a much larger clone, this may be a read error.

Ten milliliters of peripheral blood were drawn from each donor. Extraction yielded at least 6 micrograms of total RNA per sample. The material sequenced was blood. This receptor was obtained from a woman aged 55-75 years in good health.

The CDR3, as DNA: TGCAGCGCCCAGCGGGGGGCCGACTATGGCTACACCTTC. Amino acid sequence: CSAQRGADYGYTF. The V and J genes are TRBV29-1 and TRBJ1-2; TRBD1 might be the D (6 bases). There are 13 residues in the CDR3. V was pared by 7 bases and J by 3 bases, with 15 bases between. Looked up from germline, CDR1 is SQVTM and CDR2 is ANQGSEA.